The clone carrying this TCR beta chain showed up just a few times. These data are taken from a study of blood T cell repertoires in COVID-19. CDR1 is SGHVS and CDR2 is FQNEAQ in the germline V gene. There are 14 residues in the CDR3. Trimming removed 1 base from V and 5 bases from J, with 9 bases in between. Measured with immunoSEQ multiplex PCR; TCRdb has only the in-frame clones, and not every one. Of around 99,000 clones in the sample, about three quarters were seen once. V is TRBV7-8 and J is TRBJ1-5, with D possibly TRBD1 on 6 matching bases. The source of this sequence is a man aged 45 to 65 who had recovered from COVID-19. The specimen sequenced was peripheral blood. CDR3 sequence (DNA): TGTGCCAGCAGCTTAGAACAGGGTTATCAGCCCCAGCATTTT. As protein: CASSLEQGYQPQHF.